The rows below give T cell receptor beta chains drawn from one sample of a study of blood T cells in healthy people across ages. TCRdb ran MiXCR on the 5' RACE reads and lists one entry per CDR3 protein. This sample carries around 1,600,000 distinct CDR3 sequences, under 55% of them seen once, and the ten largest clones take over 3.5%. Sequenced: blood. All receptors derive from a woman younger than 35 in good health. Each CDR3 is given with its conserved first and last residue. The D gene is left open where the match is weak. Not all rows give a size; the values are once, few, many and, for expanded clones, a class.

clone_size: few; d_call: TRBD1; j_call: TRBJ1-6; v_call: TRBV10-3; cdr3_aa: CAISEHDRGKWDSPLHF; cdr3_nt: TGTGCCATCAGTGAGCATGACAGGGGTAAATGGGATTCACCCCTCCACTTT
clone_size: -; d_call: -; j_call: TRBJ2-6; v_call: TRBV4-1; cdr3_aa: CASSQDWAGVGSGANVLTF; cdr3_nt: TGCGCCAGCAGCCAAGATTGGGCAGGGGTCGGGTCTGGGGCCAACGTCCTGACTTTC
clone_size: few; d_call: -; j_call: TRBJ2-4; v_call: TRBV2; cdr3_aa: CASSEELAKNIQYF; cdr3_nt: TGTGCCAGCAGTGAAGAGTTAGCCAAAAACATTCAGTACTTC
clone_size: few; d_call: TRBD2; j_call: TRBJ2-1; v_call: TRBV29-1; cdr3_aa: CSVEPWTSGSYNEQFF; cdr3_nt: TGCAGCGTTGAACCCTGGACTAGCGGGAGTTACAATGAGCAGTTCTTC
clone_size: -; d_call: -; j_call: TRBJ2-7; v_call: TRBV10-3; cdr3_aa: CTISDNGKPVAYEQYF; cdr3_nt: TGTACCATCAGTGATAATGGGAAACCAGTGGCCTACGAGCAGTACTTC
clone_size: -; d_call: TRBD2; j_call: TRBJ2-1; v_call: TRBV29-1; cdr3_aa: CSVGGRQCNEQFF; cdr3_nt: TGCAGCGTTGGCGGGAGACAATGCAATGAGCAGTTCTTC
clone_size: many; d_call: -; j_call: TRBJ2-1; v_call: TRBV7-2; cdr3_aa: CASSLPGSYNEQFF; cdr3_nt: TGTGCCAGCAGCTTACCGGGCTCCTACAATGAGCAGTTCTTC
clone_size: -; d_call: -; j_call: TRBJ2-3; v_call: TRBV25-1; cdr3_aa: CASSDPWAGGTDTQYF; cdr3_nt: TGTGCCAGCAGTGACCCTTGGGCAGGGGGCACAGATACGCAGTATTTT
clone_size: few; d_call: -; j_call: TRBJ1-2; v_call: TRBV7-9; cdr3_aa: CASSLSSLRNGYTF; cdr3_nt: TGTGCCAGCAGCTTAAGTTCACTCCGGAATGGCTACACCTTC
clone_size: -; d_call: -; j_call: TRBJ1-5; v_call: TRBV30; cdr3_aa: CAWSLGLNQPQHF; cdr3_nt: TGTGCCTGGAGTCTCGGACTCAATCAGCCCCAGCATTTT
clone_size: -; d_call: -; j_call: TRBJ1-6; v_call: TRBV7-8; cdr3_aa: CASSPVFSPYNSPLHF; cdr3_nt: TGTGCCAGCAGCCCGGTGTTTTCACCGTATAATTCACCCCTCCACTTT
clone_size: few; d_call: -; j_call: TRBJ2-7; v_call: TRBV7-2; cdr3_aa: CASSLGGTVIEQYF; cdr3_nt: TGTGCCAGCAGCTTAGGGGGGACTGTAATCGAGCAGTACTTC
clone_size: -; d_call: -; j_call: TRBJ2-5; v_call: TRBV6-5; cdr3_aa: CASSYLREETQYF; cdr3_nt: TGTGCCAGCAGTTATCTTCGTGAAGAGACCCAGTACTTC
clone_size: -; d_call: -; j_call: TRBJ1-1; v_call: TRBV20-1; cdr3_aa: CSASSKGRYTEAFF; cdr3_nt: TGCAGTGCTAGTTCTAAGGGGCGGTACACTGAAGCTTTCTTT
clone_size: few; d_call: -; j_call: TRBJ2-5; v_call: TRBV15; cdr3_aa: CATSRGQEETQYF; cdr3_nt: TGTGCCACCAGCAGAGGACAGGAAGAGACCCAGTACTTC
clone_size: -; d_call: TRBD1; j_call: TRBJ1-2; v_call: TRBV7-2; cdr3_aa: CASISGQGYGYTF; cdr3_nt: TGTGCCAGCATTTCGGGACAGGGTTATGGCTACACCTTC
clone_size: -; d_call: TRBD1; j_call: TRBJ2-1; v_call: TRBV5-5; cdr3_aa: CASNRQGRNEQFF; cdr3_nt: TGTGCCAGCAACCGACAGGGCCGGAATGAGCAGTTCTTC
clone_size: few; d_call: TRBD2; j_call: TRBJ2-7; v_call: TRBV25-1; cdr3_aa: CASSERGGTSGLSYEQYF; cdr3_nt: TGTGCCAGCAGTGAAAGGGGGGGGACTAGCGGGCTCTCCTACGAGCAGTACTTC
clone_size: -; d_call: TRBD1; j_call: TRBJ1-2; v_call: TRBV4-1; cdr3_aa: CASSQVGGATGNGYTF; cdr3_nt: TGCGCCAGCAGCCAAGTCGGGGGGGCGACAGGGAATGGCTACACCTTC
clone_size: -; d_call: TRBD2; j_call: TRBJ2-7; v_call: TRBV20-1; cdr3_aa: CSARLAGGLTEQYF; cdr3_nt: TGCAGTGCTAGGCTAGCGGGAGGGTTGACTGAGCAGTACTTC
clone_size: -; d_call: -; j_call: TRBJ1-5; v_call: TRBV4-2; cdr3_aa: CASSPQGRGNQPQHF; cdr3_nt: TGTGCCAGCAGCCCACAGGGAAGGGGCAATCAGCCCCAGCATTTT
clone_size: -; d_call: TRBD1; j_call: TRBJ2-7; v_call: TRBV6-6; cdr3_aa: CASIWDRDYEQYF; cdr3_nt: TGTGCCAGCATTTGGGACAGGGACTACGAGCAGTACTTC
clone_size: few; d_call: -; j_call: TRBJ2-5; v_call: TRBV7-2; cdr3_aa: CASSFSGLDETQYF; cdr3_nt: TGTGCCAGCAGCTTCTCGGGGCTAGACGAGACCCAGTACTTC
clone_size: -; d_call: TRBD1; j_call: TRBJ2-5; v_call: TRBV9; cdr3_aa: CASSVKGAEIQYF; cdr3_nt: TGTGCCAGTAGCGTTAAGGGGGCGGAGATCCAGTACTTC
clone_size: -; d_call: -; j_call: TRBJ2-3; v_call: TRBV29-1; cdr3_aa: CSALARTASTDTQYF; cdr3_nt: TGCAGCGCCCTGGCCCGGACAGCTAGCACAGATACGCAGTATTTT
clone_size: -; d_call: TRBD2; j_call: TRBJ2-7; v_call: TRBV13; cdr3_aa: CASSLGGLAGRRDYEQYF; cdr3_nt: TGTGCCAGCAGCTTAGGGGGACTAGCGGGACGGAGGGACTACGAGCAGTACTTC
clone_size: few; d_call: -; j_call: TRBJ1-2; v_call: TRBV11-2; cdr3_aa: CASSLSSGNSNYGYTF; cdr3_nt: TGTGCCAGCAGCTTATCGTCGGGGAACAGTAACTATGGCTACACCTTC
clone_size: -; d_call: -; j_call: TRBJ2-7; v_call: TRBV20-1; cdr3_aa: CSASGEHSTYEQYF; cdr3_nt: TGCAGTGCTAGTGGTGAACACTCCACCTACGAGCAGTACTTC
clone_size: -; d_call: -; j_call: TRBJ1-5; v_call: TRBV2; cdr3_aa: CASSEKMGLTQHF; cdr3_nt: TGTGCCAGCAGTGAAAAGATGGGTTTGACCCAGCATTTT
clone_size: -; d_call: -; j_call: TRBJ2-1; v_call: TRBV7-9; cdr3_aa: CASSLAKGTYSEQFF; cdr3_nt: TGTGCCAGCAGCTTAGCAAAAGGGACCTACAGTGAGCAGTTCTTC
clone_size: -; d_call: -; j_call: TRBJ2-7; v_call: TRBV5-1; cdr3_aa: CASSLATPSYEQYF; cdr3_nt: TGCGCCAGCAGCTTGGCTACTCCTTCCTACGAGCAGTACTTC
clone_size: -; d_call: -; j_call: TRBJ1-5; v_call: TRBV4-3; cdr3_aa: CASSPEAWRSNQPQHF; cdr3_nt: TGCGCCAGCAGCCCGGAAGCGTGGAGGAGCAATCAGCCCCAGCATTTT
clone_size: few; d_call: -; j_call: TRBJ1-1; v_call: TRBV20-1; cdr3_aa: CSASTGPGRGNTEAFF; cdr3_nt: TGCAGTGCTAGCACCGGCCCCGGAAGGGGTAACACTGAAGCTTTCTTT
clone_size: -; d_call: -; j_call: TRBJ1-1; v_call: TRBV5-5; cdr3_aa: CASILGSAEAFF; cdr3_nt: TGTGCCAGCATCCTCGGAAGTGCCGAAGCTTTCTTT
clone_size: many; d_call: TRBD1; j_call: TRBJ2-7; v_call: TRBV2; cdr3_aa: CASSERTGASYEQYF; cdr3_nt: TGTGCCAGCAGTGAAAGGACAGGGGCCTCCTACGAGCAGTACTTC
clone_size: -; d_call: TRBD1; j_call: TRBJ2-4; v_call: TRBV27; cdr3_aa: CASAVPGGVNIQYF; cdr3_nt: TGTGCCAGCGCTGTGCCAGGGGGAGTCAACATTCAGTACTTC
clone_size: -; d_call: -; j_call: TRBJ1-1; v_call: TRBV7-2; cdr3_aa: CASSKEVPGVWGTEAFF; cdr3_nt: TGTGCCAGCAGTAAAGAGGTCCCAGGGGTTTGGGGTACTGAAGCTTTCTTT